This T cell receptor beta chain came from a study of post-analysis software for immune sequencing data. This clonotype turned up a few times. Its antigen is undetermined. Study observations and caveats: Relative to controls, patients had a few TRBV segments at higher frequency, with TRBV5-6, TRBV5-1 and TRBV20-1 among these.

Built from TCR beta cDNA, the libraries had unique molecular identifiers in them. In TCRdb, the PCR reads were re-called with MiXCR into one record per CDR3 protein. The data contain around 200,000 distinct CDR3 sequences, about 30% of them seen just once; the ten biggest clones take up approximately 3%. V dropped 6 bases and J dropped 5 bases, with 13 bases sitting between them. CDR1 is SGHTA and CDR2 is FQGNSA in the germline V gene. This CDR3 contains 13 residues. The TCR sequence derives from a girl aged 2-17 years with multiple sclerosis. The sample consisted of blood. The V call is TRBV7-2, the J call TRBJ2-5; D unclear. The CDR3 here is CASRPPLQETQYF. In DNA form, the CDR3 reads TGTGCCAGCAGGCCACCTTTACAGGAGACCCAGTACTTC.